This T cell receptor (beta chain) was recorded in a study of beta chain features in type 1 diabetes (dated by TCRdb to 2017 to 2018). About the study as a whole: Mean age, gender distribution, total cell number and subset yield were not different between patients and healthy donors. A total of about 100 million sorted cells were examined across all samples, and RNA yield correlated strongly with the number of cells per subset. The study compared TCRB repertoires of sorted circulating CD4+ T cell subsets between recently diagnosed type 1 diabetes patients and matched healthy donors. Naive and central memory subsets were obtained from all 30 or so donors, but regulatory and stem cell-like memory subsets were isolated from only 8 patients and roughly 8 healthy donors.

Study-wide findings and limitations: Type 1 diabetes patients showed a moderate but significant shortening of TCRB CDR3 length in all four CD4+ subsets. Patients with type 1 diabetes made fewer insertions and deleted more nucleotides at VDJ recombination sites, implying thymic rearrangement abnormalities. HLA sub-analyses involved small numbers of individuals, so any influence of HLA type on TCRB rearrangement remained unresolved. The naive, central memory and regulatory TCRB repertoires appeared to resemble one another more closely among patients than among healthy donors. Shorter templates might have been favored by PCR, but patient and control samples were amplified and corrected together, so both groups would have been affected equally by any skew. Sequencing cDNA rather than genomic DNA could over-represent highly expressing activated cells, although activation and CD3 levels did not differ between groups.

The entire isolated RNA was reverse transcribed using the High Capacity cDNA Reverse Transcription Kit, and thus expressed TCRB transcripts were sequenced. Deep immunoSEQ sequencing was applied to naive, central memory and regulatory T cell samples, giving an average of roughly 3.3 million total reads per sample. After sorted cells were lysed in RLT buffer, RNA was extracted with DNase-treated RNeasy Micro or Mini kits, with the choice depending on cell number. To prevent cross-contamination, every cell subset was processed on its own, while patient and healthy donor samples were processed together. The immunoSEQ multiplex PCR was used to amplify TCRB sequences from cDNA, yielding 87-bp fragments that span the CDR3 region. Sequencing of the amplicons was performed on the Illumina HiSeq platform. The published analysis was carried out like this. PCR bias was computationally corrected using synthetic template baselines, reads within Hamming distance 2 were collapsed, and singletons that could not be merged were discarded. Reads were aligned against IMGT to assign V, D and J genes, CDR3 length and insertions or deletions at six rearrangement sites. Clonotype counts were normalized to sorted cell number within each subset before computing true diversity and Gini coefficients with the tcR R package. The overlap coefficient, calculated on TCRB nucleotide sequences, was used to quantify repertoire sharing. Out-of-frame TCRB sequences from naive cells were analyzed as a proxy for the pre-selection repertoire. As stored in TCRdb, this immuneACCESS dataset retains in-frame rearrangements with V and J assigned. A fraction of the clones does not appear; measured against another copy, unresolved V genes explain less than half of the discrepancy, and the remainder lacks a known reason. V, J and clone size were drawn from that table, and D and trimming were deduced from the DNA. Recorded for this sample are fewer than 900,000 clones; about a sixth of them occurred a single time. The ten largest clones take up 0.02% to 0.025% of the sample.

There are many counts of this clone. Its antigen is unknown. The input lacks base qualities; no much larger clone sits a single base away. As encoded in the germline V gene (reference sequence), CDR1 is SEHNR while CDR2 is FQNEAQ. The CDR3 goes from the cysteine to the phenylalanine over 11 residues. Kept here is only the CDR3 DNA, which spans 33 bases and is read in frame from base 1. A distance of 13 bases separates the germline ends of V and J, which lose 4 bases and 15 bases respectively. Each donor gave one peripheral blood draw, roughly 120 mL on average, collected into heparinised tubes. Naive, central memory, regulatory and stem cell-like memory CD4+ T cells were sorted on a BD FACSAria II using a panel including CD45RO, CCR7, CD25, CD127, CD95 and CD27. Every sorted population had a purity above 95%. Right away, PBMCs were isolated by Lymphoprep density gradient centrifugation and were stained directly, with no culture step. To minimize batch effects, samples were stained and sorted in pairs, one healthy donor with one patient per experiment.

Sequenced sample: naive CD4+ T cells from blood. This specimen's cell subset or site label, interpreted: true naive CD4+ T cells. This receptor chain uses TRBV7-9 and TRBJ2-1; TRBD2 could be the D gene, as 6 bases match. The sequence came from a woman aged 18-35 years in good health. The bases are TGTGCCAGCAGCTCCATCGGGGGACTGTTCTTC. Its translation is CASSSIGGLFF.